Following are 30 T cell receptor beta chains from one sample sequenced in a study of cytomegalovirus exposure and HLA in healthy donors. PCR used 60 Vbeta primers and 13 Jbeta primers. Generated by immunoSEQ multiplex PCR, the TCRdb table keeps only in-frame clones and is missing some. The table has under 300,000 clones, 72% seen once; the top ten hold about 2.2%. Sequencing was performed on PBMCs. These receptors were obtained from a female donor in good health and CMV-seronegative.

The chain links TRBV11-2 to TRBJ2-2; TRBD2 agrees at 11 bases. Trimming removed 5 bases from V and 0 bases from J; junction bases left unmatched: 5. Germline V gene lookup returns CDR1 SGHAT and CDR2 FQNNGV. This CDR3 has 17 amino acids. The CDR3 DNA reads TGTGCCAGCAGCGCGCGACTAGCGGGATCGAACACCGGGGAGCTGTTTTTT. Residues: CASSARLAGSNTGELFF. Variable domain in full (rest from reference TRBV11-2 and TRBJ2-2): EAGVAQSPRYKIIEKRQSVAFWCNPISGHATLYWYQQILGQGPKLLIQFQNNGVVDDSQLPKDRFSAERLKGVDSTLKIQPAKLEDSAVYLCASSARLAGSNTGELFFGEGSRLTVL.

The chain links TRBV15 to TRBJ2-7; 7 nucleotides line up with TRBD2. The CDR3 runs to 15 residues. With 0 bases clipped from V and 5 bases from J, the junction kept 7 bases outside the gene matches. Germline V gives CDR1 LNHNV, CDR2 YYDKDF (reference sequence). The CDR3 nucleotides read TGTGCCACCAGCAGAGATCCAACCAGCGGGGACGAGCAGTACTTC. It translates to CATSRDPTSGDEQYF.

The chain carries TRBV5-1 and TRBJ2-3; D perhaps matches TRBD2 (5 bases). V gave up 5 bases and J gave up 0 bases, with 10 bases separating them. The CDR3 covers 14 residues. Germline V gene data show CDR1 as SGHRS and CDR2 as YFSETQ. This chain's CDR3 is CASRGSVSTDTQYF. In DNA, the CDR3 is TGCGCCAGCAGAGGGAGCGTTAGCACAGATACGCAGTATTTT.

For this clone: One end of the junction does not line up with germline, which may come from a read error. The rearrangement links TRBV2 to TRBJ2-1; D may be TRBD1 (5 bases). CDR1 is SNHLY and CDR2 is FYNNEI in the germline V gene. The CDR3 is made up of 11 amino acids. The CDR3 reads CASSWTSPQVF. The CDR3, as DNA: TGTGCCAGCAGCTGGACATCCCCCCAGGTCTTC.

This clone came up a few times. The V and J genes are TRBV5-4 and TRBJ2-2; TRBD2 matches at 10 bases. Germline trimming cut 1 base from V and 5 bases from J; bases unmatched to any gene: 11. Germline lookup yields CDR1 SGHNT and CDR2 YYREEE (reference sequence). The CDR3 consists of 18 residues. CDR3 amino acids: CASSLKPPGLARTGELFF. The DNA for the CDR3 is TGTGCCAGCAGCTTGAAACCTCCGGGACTAGCGAGGACCGGGGAGCTGTTTTTT.

V usage is TRBV11-3 and J usage is TRBJ2-7; D is uncertain. V gave up 7 bases and J gave up 1 base, with 14 bases separating them. This CDR3 is built from 14 residues. CDR1 is SGHNT and CDR2 is YENEEA in the germline V gene. CDR3 amino acids: CASKASIRSYEQYF. The CDR3 nucleotides are TGTGCCAGCAAAGCGTCCATTAGATCCTACGAGCAGTACTTC.

The sample holds a few counts of this clone. The rearrangement joins TRBV5-6 to TRBJ2-1; possibly TRBD2 for D (6 bases). V gave up 5 bases and J gave up 0 bases, with 21 bases separating them. Germline CDR1 is SGHDT and CDR2 is YYEEEE. The length of the CDR3 is 18 residues. Written as DNA, the CDR3 is TGTGCCAGCAGGGGACTGCGGGGCTCCATCCCCTCCTACAATGAGCAGTTCTTC. Its translation is CASRGLRGSIPSYNEQFF.

This clone was recorded only once. At one end the junction does not follow the germline gene, possibly because of a read error. This chain uses TRBV7-7 with TRBJ2-2; tentative D call: TRBD2 (6 bases). The CDR3 runs 13 residues. Germline CDR1 and CDR2: SSHAT and FNYEAQ (reference sequence). CDR3 sequence reads: CASSLEAGGELFF. The CDR3 region has the DNA TGTGCTAGCAGCTTAGAAGCGGGCGGGGAGCTGTTTTTT.

V and J are TRBV5-6 and TRBJ2-7, with a weak D call TRBD1 (6 bases). The germline gives CDR1 SGHDT, CDR2 YYEEEE. The CDR3 sequence is 14 residues long. V lost 6 bases to trimming and J lost 6 bases, with 19 bases between them. CDR3 sequence (DNA): TGTGCCAGCACCAACGGCAGGGGCTCCCTCGAGCAGTACTTC. The encoded protein is CASTNGRGSLEQYF.

This chain joins TRBV4-1 and TRBJ2-7; 7 nucleotides align to TRBD2. CDR1 is MGHRA, CDR2 YSYEKL, per germline. With 4 bases clipped from V and 0 bases from J, the junction kept 6 bases outside the gene matches. This CDR3 spans 15 amino acids. CDR3 sequence: CASSLSSGFSYEQYF. The DNA for the CDR3 is TGCGCCAGCAGCCTTAGTAGCGGGTTCTCCTACGAGCAGTACTTC.

This chain links TRBV19 with TRBJ1-2, with 7 positions matching TRBD1. V lost 3 bases to trimming and J lost 7 bases; unmatched junction nucleotides: 8. Germline CDR1 LNHDA, CDR2 SQIVND (reference sequence). The CDR3 runs to 14 residues. CDR3 protein: CASSIKQGIVGYTF. In DNA form, the CDR3 reads TGTGCCAGTAGTATTAAACAGGGGATTGTTGGCTACACCTTC.

This clone was counted between two and nine times. V and J are TRBV19 and TRBJ1-4, with D perhaps matching TRBD1 (5 bases). V dropped 2 bases and J dropped 8 bases, with 12 bases sitting between them. The CDR3 length is 14 residues. Per the germline V gene, CDR1 is LNHDA and CDR2 is SQIVND (reference sequence). Here the CDR3 reads CASSIQPGREKLFF. CDR3 nucleotides: TGTGCCAGTAGTATACAGCCAGGGCGGGAAAAACTGTTTTTT.

This chain uses TRBV29-1 with TRBJ2-3; 9 nucleotides agree with TRBD1. From germline, CDR1 is SQVTM and CDR2 ANQGSEA. V lost 3 bases and J lost 5; bases outside the gene matches: 3. The CDR3 sequence is 13 residues long. The CDR3 coding sequence is TGCAGCGTTGACACAGGGGGCAGAGATACGCAGTATTTT. It encodes CSVDTGGRDTQYF.

The sample holds a few counts of this clone. The chain is built from TRBV7-9 and TRBJ2-7; a weak D match, TRBD1 (6 bases). The CDR3 runs 15 residues. Deletions cut 6 bases from V and 0 bases from J, with 15 bases between. Germline CDR1 is SEHNR and CDR2 is FQNEAQ (reference sequence). CDR3 in DNA: TGTGCCAGCAGTCCGAGACAGGAACTCTCCTACGAGCAGTACTTC. Translated: CASSPRQELSYEQYF.

The chain employs TRBV18 and TRBJ2-7; 7 bases are shared with TRBD1. This CDR3 is 14 amino acids long. Germline CDR1 KGHSH, CDR2 LQKENI. Unmatched junction bases numbered 4, after V lost 3 bases and J lost 2 bases. CDR3 residues: CASSPGTAAYEQYF. The DNA for the CDR3 is TGTGCCAGCTCACCCGGGACAGCTGCCTACGAGCAGTACTTC.

This clone was observed once. The rearrangement links TRBV2 to TRBJ2-5, with TRBD2 matching 7 bases. The length of the CDR3 is 15 residues. CDR1 is SNHLY and CDR2 is FYNNEI in the germline V gene. Trimming removed 4 bases from V and 4 bases from J; junction bases left unmatched: 9. This CDR3 is CASSVVGRFAETQYF. The CDR3 DNA reads as TGTGCCAGCAGTGTGGTCGGGAGGTTTGCAGAGACCCAGTACTTC.

The rearrangement joins TRBV5-1 to TRBJ2-2; TRBD2 aligns across 11 bases. Germline values: CDR1 SGHRS, CDR2 YFSETQ. J gave up 2 bases and V 1 base, and 4 bases lay outside the gene matches. The CDR3 has 17 amino acids. CDR3 residues: CASSLLLAGGNTGELFF. In DNA form, the CDR3 reads TGCGCCAGCAGCTTGTTGCTAGCGGGAGGAAACACCGGGGAGCTGTTTTTT.

The table lists this clone with a few counts. This chain connects TRBV4-1 to TRBJ2-1, with 8 positions matching TRBD1. Losses at the gene ends were 0 bases for V and 7 bases for J; bases not matched to a gene: 2. CDR1 and CDR2 from the germline V gene are MGHRA and YSYEKL. This CDR3 has 14 amino acids. This CDR3 is CASSQDRGQNEQFF. The CDR3 DNA sequence: TGCGCCAGCAGCCAAGACAGGGGGCAAAATGAGCAGTTCTTC.

There are a few counts of this clone. This chain uses TRBV14 with TRBJ2-7, with a weak D call TRBD2 (5 bases). The CDR3 is made up of 14 amino acids. Germline assignment: CDR1 SGHDN and CDR2 FVKESK. Trimming pared 4 bases from V and 2 bases from J, leaving 12 bases between. The CDR3 loop reads CASSPVGVAYEQYF. Written as DNA, the CDR3 is TGTGCCAGCAGCCCGGTCGGGGTAGCCTACGAGCAGTACTTC.

There are a few counts of this clone. This rearrangement joins TRBV6-5 to TRBJ1-2; D possibly corresponds to TRBD1 (6 bases). V was trimmed by 3 bases and J by 9 bases, leaving 20 bases between them. CDR3 length: 15 amino acids. Per germline, CDR1 MNHEY and CDR2 SVGAGI. In nucleotides, the CDR3 is TGTGCCAGCAGTTATATCTCGACAGGCACGGTTCGCTACACCTTC. Its protein product is CASSYISTGTVRYTF.

The V and J genes are TRBV11-2 and TRBJ2-7, with 8 bases aligning to TRBD1. This CDR3 region has 14 residues. Losses at the gene ends were 7 bases for V and 3 bases for J; bases not matched to a gene: 8. Germline values: CDR1 SGHAT, CDR2 FQNNGV. In nucleotides, the CDR3 is TGTGCCAGCACGGACAGGGTTGAATTCTACGAGCAGTACTTC. Residues: CASTDRVEFYEQYF.

V usage is TRBV2 and J usage is TRBJ2-7, with 8 bases identical to TRBD2. CDR1 and CDR2 (germline): SNHLY, FYNNEI. The CDR3 contains 15 residues. V shed 3 bases, J shed 3 bases, and the junction held 7 bases outside the gene matches. The CDR3 sequence is CASSEGAGGFYEQYF. The CDR3 nucleotides read TGTGCCAGCAGTGAGGGGGCGGGAGGATTCTACGAGCAGTACTTC.

This clone has only one observation. The chain has TRBV4-2 and TRBJ2-1; 7 bases are a match to TRBD2. CDR1 is LGHNA and CDR2 is YNFKEQ in the germline V gene. Trimming cost V 4 bases and J 4 bases; bases outside gene matches: 16. The CDR3 has 18 residues. CDR3: CASSLSSGGSRSYNEQFF. CDR3 DNA sequence: TGTGCCAGCAGCCTCTCTTCCGGGGGGTCTAGATCATACAATGAGCAGTTCTTC.

This clone was observed a few times. This CDR3 reads CASSPPDLFGTQYF. CDR3 nucleotides: TGTGCCAGCAGTCCCCCGGACTTGTTTGGGACCCAGTACTTC. V usage is TRBV28 and J usage is TRBJ2-5; D is perhaps TRBD2 (5 bases). Trimming pared 5 bases from V and 7 bases from J, leaving 17 bases between. This CDR3 is 14 amino acids long. Germline CDR1 is MDHEN and CDR2 is SYDVKM.

The rearrangement uses TRBV28 and TRBJ2-2; D may be TRBD1 (7 bases). The germline V and J ends were trimmed by 5 bases and 3 bases, with 22 bases remaining between them. Germline assignment: CDR1 MDHEN and CDR2 SYDVKM. The CDR3 consists of 18 residues. CDR3 DNA sequence: TGTGCCAGCAGTATGAAGGGACAGACGGGAGTGTACACCGGGGAGCTGTTTTTT. It encodes CASSMKGQTGVYTGELFF. The variable domain in full, with the rest retrieved from reference TRBV28 and TRBJ2-2, is DVKVTQSSRYLVKRTGEKVFLECVQDMDHENMFWYRQDPGLGLRLIYFSYDVKMKEKGDIPEGYSVSREKKERFSLILESASTNQTSMYLCASSMKGQTGVYTGELFFGEGSRLTVL.

The chain employs TRBV11-3 and TRBJ2-7; the match to TRBD1 covers 7 bases. The junction had 10 bases not matched to a gene; V was cut back by 2 bases and J by 3 bases. Germline lookup yields CDR1 SGHNT and CDR2 YENEEA. The CDR3 is 16 residues long. The CDR3 nucleotides read TGTGCCAGCAGCTTACATTCTTCTAGGGGGCACTACGAGCAGTACTTC. Its protein product is CASSLHSSRGHYEQYF.

V gene TRBV9 combines with J gene TRBJ2-5; 8 nucleotides line up with TRBD1. CDR3 size: 16 residues. Germline V gene sequence: CDR1 SGDLS, CDR2 YYNGEE. V trimming: 0 bases; J trimming: 5 bases; junction bases outside the gene matches: 9. The CDR3 nucleotides read TGTGCCAGCAGCGTAGCAGGGGGCGGATTTGGGGAGACCCAGTACTTC. This sequence encodes CASSVAGGGFGETQYF.

The rearrangement uses TRBV18 and TRBJ2-5, with a weak D call TRBD2 (6 bases). The CDR3 runs to 14 residues. V was pared by 6 bases and J by 4 bases, with 15 bases between. Germline CDR1 KGHSH, CDR2 LQKENI. The CDR3 region is CASSPTSSPETQYF. The CDR3 DNA sequence: TGTGCCAGCTCGCCAACTAGCAGTCCAGAGACCCAGTACTTC.

The rearrangement uses TRBV5-6 and TRBJ2-1; 7 bases line up with TRBD2. CDR3 length equals 18 residues. The germline gives CDR1 SGHDT, CDR2 YYEEEE. Unmatched junction bases numbered 12, after V lost 0 bases and J lost 3 bases. CDR3 residues: CASSLGWGGLGDYNEQFF. In DNA form, the CDR3 reads TGTGCCAGCAGCTTGGGATGGGGAGGGCTTGGGGACTACAATGAGCAGTTCTTC.

V and J are TRBV9 and TRBJ2-3, with 7 nucleotides matching TRBD2. Germline V CDR1 and CDR2: SGDLS, YYNGEE. Losses at the gene ends were 4 bases for V and 0 bases for J; bases not matched to a gene: 2. This CDR3 comprises 14 residues. The CDR3 is CASSISGSTDTQYF. CDR3 in DNA: TGTGCCAGCAGCATTAGCGGGAGCACAGATACGCAGTATTTT.